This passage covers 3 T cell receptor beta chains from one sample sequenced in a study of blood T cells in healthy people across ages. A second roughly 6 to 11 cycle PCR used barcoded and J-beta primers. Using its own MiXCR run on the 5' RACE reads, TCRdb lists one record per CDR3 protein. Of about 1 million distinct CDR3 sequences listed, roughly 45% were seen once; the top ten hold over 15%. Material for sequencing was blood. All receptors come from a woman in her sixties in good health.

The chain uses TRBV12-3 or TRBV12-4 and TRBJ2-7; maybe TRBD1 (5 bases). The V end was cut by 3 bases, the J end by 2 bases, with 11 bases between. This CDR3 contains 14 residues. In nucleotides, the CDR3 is TGTGCCAGCAGTTTCGACAGATACCCCTACGAGCAGTACTTC. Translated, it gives CASSFDRYPYEQYF.

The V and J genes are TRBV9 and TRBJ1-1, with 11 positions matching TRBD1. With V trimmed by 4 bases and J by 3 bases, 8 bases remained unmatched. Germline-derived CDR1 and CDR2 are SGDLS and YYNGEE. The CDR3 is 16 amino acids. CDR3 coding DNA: TGTGCCAGCAGCCGAGGACAGGGGGCGGCTGACACTGAAGCTTTCTTT. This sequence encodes CASSRGQGAADTEAFF. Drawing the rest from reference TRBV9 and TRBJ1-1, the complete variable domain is DSGVTQTPKHLITATGQRVTLRCSPRSGDLSVYWYQQSLDQGLQFLIQYYNGEERAKGNILERFSAQQFPDLHSELNLSSLELGDSALYFCASSRGQGAADTEAFFGQGTRLTVV.

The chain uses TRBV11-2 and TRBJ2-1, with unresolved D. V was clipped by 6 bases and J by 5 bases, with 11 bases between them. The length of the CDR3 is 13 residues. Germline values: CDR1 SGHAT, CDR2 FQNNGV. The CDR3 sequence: CASRSAADNEQFF. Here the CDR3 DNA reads TGTGCCAGCAGATCCGCGGCGGACAATGAGCAGTTCTTC.